This TCR beta chain came from a study of blood T cells in healthy people across ages. Study-wide findings and caveats: When one million T cells were used, diversity estimates were thought to be underestimates.

With each sample, at least 5 micrograms of total RNA were extracted. Germline V gene sequence: CDR1 KGHDR, CDR2 SFDVKD. This CDR3 has 13 amino acids. Deletions cut 5 bases from V and 0 bases from J, with 7 bases between. Next came a second PCR, run for roughly 6 to 11 cycles, which used a sample-barcoded 5' primer along with a J-beta primer mix. In TCRdb, the 5' RACE reads were re-called with MiXCR into one record per CDR3 protein. The sample lists hundreds of thousands of distinct CDR3 sequences; roughly 60% were seen once. Of note for this clonotype: Its specificity is not known.

The V gene is TRBV24-1, the J gene TRBJ2-7; D perhaps matches TRBD1 (6 bases). The sequenced sample consisted of blood. The sequence was obtained from a man younger than 40 in good health. CDR3 nucleotide sequence: TGTGCCACCAGTGGGACAGTCTCCTACGAGCAGTACTTC. Its translation is CATSGTVSYEQYF.